This passage covers 13 T cell receptor beta chains from one sample sequenced in a study of CD8 T cells in Susac syndrome. An input of roughly 0.5 to 1 ug of RNA was subjected to reverse transcription using random hexamers. In TCRdb, the immunoSEQ multiplex PCR reads were re-called with MiXCR into one record per CDR3 protein. The sample has some 300,000 distinct CDR3 sequences, 70% to 90% seen once. Source material: CD8+ T cells from PBMCs. The receptors were sampled from a human donor with multiple sclerosis.

This rearrangement joins TRBV19 to TRBJ1-2; D gene uncertain. V gave up 2 bases and J gave up 4 bases, with 11 bases separating them. CDR1 and CDR2 (germline): LNHDA, SQIVND (reference sequence). CDR3 length equals 14 residues. The CDR3 DNA reads as TGTGCCAGTAGTATATCATCGACACCCTATGGCTACACCTTC. Residues: CASSISSTPYGYTF. Drawing the rest from reference TRBV19 and TRBJ1-2, the complete variable domain is DGGITQSPKYLFRKEGQNVTLSCEQNLNHDAMYWYRQDPGQGLRLIYYSQIVNDFQKGDIAEGYSVSREKKESFPLTVTSAQKNPTAFYLCASSISSTPYGYTFGSGTRLTVV.

CDR3 sequence (DNA): TGTGCCAGCAGCCTGACAGGGGGCGCGGTGGGCACTGAAGCTTTCTTT. This gives the protein CASSLTGGAVGTEAFF. This chain uses TRBV6-1 with TRBJ1-1; 10 bases match TRBD1. V lost 6 bases, J lost 4 bases, and 11 bases stayed unmatched. CDR3 length: 16 amino acids. Per the germline V gene, CDR1 is MNHNS and CDR2 is SASEGT.

V is TRBV20-1 and J is TRBJ2-1; weak D call: TRBD2 (5 bases). Trimming cost V 7 bases and J 2 bases, with 15 bases left between them. Germline V lookup: CDR1 DFQATT, CDR2 SNEGSKA (reference sequence). This CDR3 is built from 14 residues. The CDR3 DNA is TGCAGTGTCCCTTCCAGCGGCCCCTACAATGAGCAGTTCTTC. Protein product: CSVPSSGPYNEQFF.

The genes are TRBV5-1 and TRBJ1-2, with D unresolved. The length of the CDR3 is 15 residues. Deletions cut 1 base from V and 0 bases from J, with 10 bases between. Per the germline V gene, CDR1 is SGHRS and CDR2 is YFSETQ. As DNA, the CDR3 is TGCGCCAGCAGCTTGACTTCTGAGCCTAACTATGGCTACACCTTC. This encodes CASSLTSEPNYGYTF.

The chain carries TRBV6-5 and TRBJ1-1, with a tentative D call TRBD1 (6 bases). Trimming removed 0 bases from V and 3 bases from J, with 14 bases in between. The CDR3 length is 16 residues. Germline V CDR1 and CDR2: MNHEY, SVGAGI. CDR3 in DNA: TGTGCCAGCAGTTACTCGTTGGACAGTGGTCACACTGAAGCTTTCTTT. Translated, it gives CASSYSLDSGHTEAFF.

The V and J genes are TRBV27 and TRBJ1-1; D not certain. Germline CDR1 reads MNHEY; CDR2 reads SMNVEV (reference sequence). V lost 1 base to trimming and J lost 0 bases, with 6 bases between them. The CDR3 spans 14 residues. The CDR3 sequence: CASSLLGLNTEAFF. CDR3 DNA sequence: TGTGCCAGCAGTTTATTGGGGTTGAACACTGAAGCTTTCTTT.

This clonotype showed up just a few times. One end of the junction is discordant with germline, which a read error may explain. CDR3 loop: CASSQGQGLNTEAFF. The CDR3 DNA is TGTGCCAGCAGCCAGGGACAGGGGCTGAACACTGAAGCTTTCTTT. This chain uses TRBV4-3 with TRBJ1-1, with 10 bases aligning to TRBD1. From germline, CDR1 is LGHNA and CDR2 YSLEER. The CDR3 runs 15 residues.

The chain joins TRBV12-5 to TRBJ2-1, with D unresolved. The CDR3 has 11 amino acids. V was trimmed by 6 bases and J by 8 bases, leaving 8 bases between them. CDR1 LGHNT and CDR2 FRNRAP come from the germline V gene. The CDR3 bases are TGTGCTAGTGGCTTTGCGGATGAGCAGTTCTTC. It yields the protein CASGFADEQFF.

The genes are TRBV3-1 and TRBJ2-1, with 10 bases that match TRBD2. This CDR3 has 15 amino acids. Germline CDR1 reads LGHDT; CDR2 reads YNNKEL (reference sequence). Trimming removed 8 bases from V and 3 bases from J; junction bases left unmatched: 7. The CDR3 here is CASSQAGGRYNEQFF. The CDR3 bases are TGTGCCAGCTCACAAGCGGGAGGGCGCTACAATGAGCAGTTCTTC.

This chain joins TRBV20-1 and TRBJ2-3; D gene uncertain. In germline, CDR1 is DFQATT, CDR2 SNEGSKA (reference sequence). The germline V and J ends were trimmed by 5 bases and 1 base, with 13 bases remaining between them. The CDR3 spans 14 residues. Written as DNA, the CDR3 is TGCAGTGCTTGGAGTAGTGATGGCACAGATACGCAGTATTTT. Translated: CSAWSSDGTDTQYF.

This chain links TRBV7-2 with TRBJ2-3; no definite D call. V gave up 1 base and J gave up 14 bases, with 10 bases separating them. This CDR3 is built from 11 residues. Germline V gene data show CDR1 as SGHTA and CDR2 as FQGNSA. The CDR3 is CASSLVSQLYF. The CDR3 DNA reads TGTGCCAGCAGCTTAGTTAGTCAGCTGTATTTT.

The rearrangement uses TRBV14 and TRBJ1-2; D is uncertain. Germline lookup yields CDR1 SGHDN and CDR2 FVKESK. Trimming left V 1 base short and J 8 bases short, with 11 bases between. This CDR3 is 13 amino acids long. This chain's CDR3 is CASSQVVGYGYTF. In DNA form, the CDR3 reads TGTGCCAGCAGCCAAGTTGTAGGTTACGGCTACACCTTC.

The chain couples TRBV29-1 to TRBJ2-7, with D perhaps assigned TRBD1 or TRBD2 (5 bases each). Germline V gene data show CDR1 as SQVTM and CDR2 as ANQGSEA. V was trimmed by 2 bases and J by 4 bases, leaving 18 bases between them. The length of the CDR3 is 15 residues. CDR3 nucleotide sequence: TGCAGCGTTGAACCCGGGACCTCAGACGGGTACGAGCAGTACTTC. As protein: CSVEPGTSDGYEQYF.